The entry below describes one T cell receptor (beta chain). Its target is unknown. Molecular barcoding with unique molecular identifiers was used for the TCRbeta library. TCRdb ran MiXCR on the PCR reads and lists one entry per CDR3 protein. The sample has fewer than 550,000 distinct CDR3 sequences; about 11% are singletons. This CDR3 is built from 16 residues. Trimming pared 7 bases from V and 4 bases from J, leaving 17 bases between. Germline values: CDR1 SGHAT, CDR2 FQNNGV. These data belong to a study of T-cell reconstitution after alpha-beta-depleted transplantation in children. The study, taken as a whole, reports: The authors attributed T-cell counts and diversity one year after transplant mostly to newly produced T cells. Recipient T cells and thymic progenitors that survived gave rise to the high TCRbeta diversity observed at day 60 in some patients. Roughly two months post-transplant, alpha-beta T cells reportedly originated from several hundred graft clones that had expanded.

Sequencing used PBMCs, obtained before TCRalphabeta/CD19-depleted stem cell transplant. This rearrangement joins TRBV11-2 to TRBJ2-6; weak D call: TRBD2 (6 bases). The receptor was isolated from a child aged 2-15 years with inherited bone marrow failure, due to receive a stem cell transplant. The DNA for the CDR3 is TGTGCCAGCATCATTGGGACTCCCGGGGGGGCCAACGTCCTGACTTTC. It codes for CASIIGTPGGANVLTF.